This TCR beta chain comes out of a study of OX40 agonist ivuxolimab in advanced cancers. Across the whole study: At 0.01 to 10 mg/kg, ivuxolimab was administered intravenously to patients every 2 weeks.

This clone was seen once. Its antigen is unidentified. CDR1 MNHEY and CDR2 SMNVEV come from the germline V gene (reference sequence). The CDR3 totals 13 residues. Assay used: immunoSEQ multiplex PCR; TCRdb lists only in-frame clones, some missing. The repertoire includes fewer than 40,000 clones, 75% to 90% of them detected once, and around 29% sits in the top ten. Whole-study results and caveats: Expanded clones belonging to CD8+ T cells outnumbered, on average, those of CD4+. Nonresponders included some who also had low normalized T-cell clonal expansion.

The chain employs TRBV27 and TRBJ2-5; D is ambiguous. The DNA end is a closer match to TRBJ2-7, so the J assignment may be wrong. The TCR sequence derives from an adult with an advanced solid tumor such as melanoma, head and neck, liver or kidney cancer. This material consisted of CD4+ or CD8+ T cells sorted from blood, taken in a trial of the OX40 agonist ivuxolimab. The CDR3 reads CASSLSGAYEQYF. The CDR3 nucleotides read TGTGCCAGCAGTTTATCGGGCGCCTACGAGCAGTACTTC.